Sequencing of this TCR beta chain was carried out in a study of CD8 T cells in Susac syndrome. Study details: Among the Susac syndrome patients who underwent sequencing, about six had clinically active disease, while about 8 of them were in remission.

General observations from the study: The study identified approximately sixteen and five Susac-specific public clones in total CD8+ and CD8+ TEMRA repertoires.

The T cells that were sequenced for TCR beta were CD8+ and CD4+ cells from blood. The RNA input was 0.5 to 1 ug, and it was reverse transcribed with random hexamers. By means of immunoSEQ multiplex PCR, TCR beta CDR3 spanning 54 Vbeta and 13 Jbeta underwent amplification. TCRdb used MiXCR to reprocess the immunoSEQ multiplex PCR reads, holding one entry per CDR3 protein. This sample yields 150,000 to 200,000 distinct CDR3 sequences, of which just under 95% are seen a single time; about 0.15% belongs to the top ten. Comment on this clonotype: Antigen specificity is unknown.

Trimming removed 6 bases from V and 2 bases from J, with 13 bases in between. This CDR3 spans 13 amino acids. Germline V lookup: CDR1 DFQATT, CDR2 SNEGSKA (reference sequence). V gene TRBV20-1 combines with J gene TRBJ1-2, with D maybe TRBD1 (5 bases). The sample taken for sequencing was CD8+ T cells from PBMCs. The receptor was derived from a human donor with Susac syndrome. The CDR3 reads CSADRRGNYGYTF. Here the CDR3 DNA reads TGCAGTGCCGACCGACGGGGGAACTATGGCTACACCTTC.